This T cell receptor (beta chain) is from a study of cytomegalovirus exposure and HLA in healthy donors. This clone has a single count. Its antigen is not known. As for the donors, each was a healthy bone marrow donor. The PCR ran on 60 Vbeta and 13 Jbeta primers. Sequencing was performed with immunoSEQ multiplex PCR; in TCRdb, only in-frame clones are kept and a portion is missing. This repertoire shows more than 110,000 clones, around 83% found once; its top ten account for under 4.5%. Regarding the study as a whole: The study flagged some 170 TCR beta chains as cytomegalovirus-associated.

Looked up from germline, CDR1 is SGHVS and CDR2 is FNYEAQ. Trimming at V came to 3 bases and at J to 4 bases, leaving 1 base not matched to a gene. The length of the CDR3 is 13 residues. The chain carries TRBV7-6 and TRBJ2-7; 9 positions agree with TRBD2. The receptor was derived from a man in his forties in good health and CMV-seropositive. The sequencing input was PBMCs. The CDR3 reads CASSFSGSYEQYF. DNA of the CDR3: TGTGCCAGCAGCTTTAGCGGGAGTTACGAGCAGTACTTC.